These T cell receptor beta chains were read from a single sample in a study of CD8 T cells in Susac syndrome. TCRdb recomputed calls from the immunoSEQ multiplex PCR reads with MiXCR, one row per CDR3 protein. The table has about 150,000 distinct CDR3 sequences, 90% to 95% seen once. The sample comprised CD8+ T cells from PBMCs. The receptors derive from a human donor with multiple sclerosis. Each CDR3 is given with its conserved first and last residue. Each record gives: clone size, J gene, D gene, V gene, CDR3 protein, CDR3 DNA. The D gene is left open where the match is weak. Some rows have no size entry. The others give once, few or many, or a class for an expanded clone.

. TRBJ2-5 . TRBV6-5 CASSSGGTQYF TGTGCCAGCAGTTCCGGGGGGACCCAGTACTTC
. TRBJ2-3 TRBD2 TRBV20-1 CSARPSLRIAGGDTQYF TGCAGTGCTAGACCCTCTCTCCGTATAGCGGGGGGAGATACGCAGTATTTT
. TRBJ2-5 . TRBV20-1 CSAREGGEETQYF TGCAGTGCTAGAGAAGGCGGGGAAGAGACCCAGTACTTC
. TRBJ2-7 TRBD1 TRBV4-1 CASSQRDRVNEQYF TGCGCCAGCAGCCAACGGGACAGGGTCAACGAGCAGTACTTC
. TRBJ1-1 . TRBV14 CASSQGAGQTEAFF TGTGCCAGCAGCCAAGGGGCAGGCCAGACTGAAGCTTTCTTT
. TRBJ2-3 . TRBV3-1 CASSQEGRNTDTQYF TGTGCCAGCAGCCAAGAAGGCAGGAACACAGATACGCAGTATTTT
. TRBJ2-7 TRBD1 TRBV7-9 CASSLELQGQDF TGTGCCAGCAGCTTAGAGCTACAGGGACAGGACTTC
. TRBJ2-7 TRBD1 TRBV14 CASSQTGSNYEQYF TGTGCCAGCAGCCAGACAGGGTCGAACTACGAGCAGTACTTC
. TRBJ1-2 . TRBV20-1 CSARDRVTGGGYTF TGCAGTGCTAGAGATCGGGTGACCGGGGGAGGCTACACCTTC
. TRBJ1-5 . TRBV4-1 CASSQDGPNQPQHF TGCGCCAGCAGCCAAGATGGACCAAATCAGCCCCAGCATTTT
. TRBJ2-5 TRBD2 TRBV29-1 CSVELRGGTQETQYF TGCAGCGTTGAACTCCGGGGGGGGACCCAAGAGACCCAGTACTTC
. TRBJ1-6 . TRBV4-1 CASSQVPGPGSPLHF TGCGCCAGCAGCCAAGTACCAGGTCCTGGTTCACCCCTCCACTTT
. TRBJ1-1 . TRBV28 CASTPEKGSRTEAFF TGTGCCAGCACCCCAGAAAAGGGGTCCCGCACTGAAGCTTTCTTT
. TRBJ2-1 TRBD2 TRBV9 CASTTSGGATNEQFF TGTGCCAGCACCACTAGCGGGGGGGCTACCAATGAGCAGTTCTTC
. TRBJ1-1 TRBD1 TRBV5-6 CASSPGQVLYTEAFF TGTGCCAGCAGCCCGGGACAGGTCTTGTACACTGAAGCTTTCTTT
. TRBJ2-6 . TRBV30 CAWSVIRAGANVLTF TGTGCCTGGAGTGTAATCCGGGCTGGGGCCAACGTCCTGACTTTC
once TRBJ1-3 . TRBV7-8 CASSFWTTSGNTIYF TGTGCCAGCAGCTTTTGGACGACCTCTGGAAACACCATATATTTT
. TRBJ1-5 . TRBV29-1 CSVQEGVQPQHF TGCAGCGTTCAAGAGGGGGTTCAGCCCCAGCATTTT
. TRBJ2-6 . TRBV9 CASSVALNSGANVLTF TGTGCCAGCAGCGTAGCATTGAACTCTGGGGCCAACGTCCTGACTTTC
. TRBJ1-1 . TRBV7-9 CASSPPGGVTEAFF TGTGCCAGCAGTCCGCCGGGGGGAGTCACTGAAGCTTTCTTT
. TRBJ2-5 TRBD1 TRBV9 CASSAGRGRETQYF TGTGCCAGCAGCGCCGGCAGGGGGAGAGAGACCCAGTACTTC
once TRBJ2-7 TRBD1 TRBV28 CASRGNILGGTGVRERAYEQYF TGTGCCAGCAGGGGTAATATCCTAGGGGGGACAGGGGTCAGGGAAAGGGCATACGAGCAGTACTTC
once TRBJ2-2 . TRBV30 CARRVLDRNTGELFF TGTGCCCGGAGGGTATTGGACAGGAACACCGGGGAGCTGTTTTTT
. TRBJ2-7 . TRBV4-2 CASSQERWEGIEQYF TGTGCCAGCAGCCAAGAGAGATGGGAAGGCATCGAGCAGTACTTC
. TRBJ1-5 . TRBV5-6 CASSYGNQPQHF TGTGCCAGCAGTTACGGCAATCAGCCCCAGCATTTT
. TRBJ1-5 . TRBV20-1 CSASGLRQPQHF TGCAGTGCTAGCGGTCTCCGGCAGCCCCAGCATTTT
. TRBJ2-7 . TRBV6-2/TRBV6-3 CASAWGDIRGYEQYF TGTGCCAGTGCGTGGGGAGACATAAGAGGGTACGAGCAGTACTTC
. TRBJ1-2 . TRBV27 CASSSEQGWDGYTF TGTGCCAGCAGTTCCGAACAGGGATGGGATGGCTACACCTTC